The clone carrying this TCR beta chain was recorded at least ten times. Its antigen is as yet unknown. With iRepertoire HTBI primers and Arm-PCR of CDR3 regions, TCR beta libraries were built. MiXCR, applied by TCRdb to the multiplex PCR reads, yields one record per CDR3 protein. The sample lists nearly 350,000 distinct CDR3 sequences, 20% occurring once. Time point defined: persistent/refractory GD, antithyroid drugs over 5 years with positive TRAb. Isolated PBMC RNA provided the starting material for the TCR library. The patients were enrolled through endocrinology in Xi'an, China. This specimen comes from a study of regulatory T cells in long-lasting Graves disease. Looking at the study overall: Over 5 years of antithyroid drugs plus positive TSH receptor antibodies defined persistent Graves' disease.

Study observations and caveats: Persistent cases favored TRBV28, TRBJ1-2 and TRBJ2-5.

Germline loops: CDR1 SNHLY, CDR2 FYNNEI. The CDR3 contains 13 residues. V was trimmed by 5 bases and J by 6 bases, leaving 14 bases between them. This material consisted of peripheral blood mononuclear cells (PBMCs), taken when the disease was refractory, from a patient treated with antithyroid drugs. The TCR originated in a female donor with Graves disease. This rearrangement joins TRBV2 to TRBJ2-7; no reliable D call. The CDR3 spells CASSLDGNGEQYF. In nucleotides, the CDR3 is TGTGCCAGCAGTTTGGACGGAAACGGCGAGCAGTACTTC. Full variable domain (rest looked up from reference TRBV2 and TRBJ2-7): EPEVTQTPSHQVTQMGQEVILRCVPISNHLYFYWYRQILGQKVEFLVSFYNNEISEKSEIFDDQFSVERPDGSNFTLKIRSTKLEDSAMYFCASSLDGNGEQYFGPGTRLTVT.